The present T cell receptor beta chain was sequenced within a study of cytotoxic CD8 clonotypes in ibrutinib-treated CLL. Study at large: Among the patients, approximately ten presented as relapsed/refractory and 15 as treatment-naive; 17 showed unmutated IGHV.

The CDR3 is 15 amino acids. Trimming removed 10 bases from V and 8 bases from J, with 21 bases in between. Per the germline V gene, CDR1 is MNHEY and CDR2 is SMNVEV (reference sequence). Sequencing sought depths of 1 in 200,000 to 1 in 1 million T cells. Sequenced by immunoSEQ multiplex PCR; TCRdb stores in-frame clones only, minus some. The data show tens of thousands of clones, 56% seen once. Findings and limits, study-wide: Public clonotypes, rarely seen, contracted or held steady on treatment. Patients showed higher baseline clonality than age-matched healthy donors, and it tracked circulating CD8+ T-cell counts.

This clone appeared a few times. Antigen specificity is unknown. This TCR came from a human donor with chronic lymphocytic leukemia. This chain connects TRBV27 to TRBJ1-6; no clear D gene. The starting material was PBMCs, obtained after 24 months of ibrutinib treatment. In nucleotides, the CDR3 is TGTGCCACCGAAACGCTGACCGCGGGAGATTCACCCCTCCACTTT. It codes for CATETLTAGDSPLHF.